This entry lists 7 T cell receptor beta chains sequenced from one sample in a study of blood T cell repertoires in COVID-19. Here immunoSEQ multiplex PCR was the method, and the copy in TCRdb shows in-frame clones only, minus some. The sample contains under 350,000 clones, about nine tenths of which appear only once. The sample was PBMCs or T cells enriched from blood (not recorded which). Receptor source: a woman between 35 and 50 years old who had recovered from COVID-19.

The rearrangement links TRBV2 to TRBJ2-5; D uncertain. V was shortened by 4 bases and J by 5 bases, with 8 bases between the two germline ends. The CDR3 has 12 amino acids. The V gene's germline CDR1 is SNHLY and CDR2 FYNNEI. This CDR3 reads CASSVVLETQYF. The CDR3 nucleotides read TGTGCCAGCAGTGTTGTTCTGGAGACCCAGTACTTC.

This chain connects TRBV28 to TRBJ2-5; the D is unclear. CDR1 and CDR2 from the germline V gene are MDHEN and SYDVKM. V was trimmed by 7 bases and J by 4 bases, leaving 13 bases between them. The CDR3 sequence is 13 residues long. The CDR3 here is CASTLNRGETQYF. CDR3 DNA sequence: TGTGCCAGCACCTTAAACCGAGGAGAGACCCAGTACTTC.

The rearrangement uses TRBV30 and TRBJ1-1, with D unclear. Trimming shortened V by 4 bases and J by 8 bases, and 20 bases separated the two germline ends. Germline V CDR1 and CDR2: GTSNPN, SVGIG (reference sequence). The CDR3 runs 14 residues. Here the CDR3 DNA reads TGTGCCTGGATTCAGGTATCCTTTACAGCCGAAGCTTTCTTT. This sequence encodes CAWIQVSFTAEAFF.

CDR3 in amino acids: CATQKQVSSYEQYF. CDR3 sequence (DNA): TGTGCCACCCAAAAACAGGTTAGCTCCTACGAGCAGTACTTC. The genes are TRBV2 and TRBJ2-7, with TRBD1 as a possible D gene (5 bases). The CDR3 has 14 residues. CDR1 is SNHLY and CDR2 is FYNNEI in the germline V gene. V was clipped by 10 bases and J by 0 bases, with 16 bases between them. Looking up the rest from reference TRBV2 and TRBJ2-7 gives the full variable domain: EPEVTQTPSHQVTQMGQEVILRCVPISNHLYFYWYRQILGQKVEFLVSFYNNEISEKSEIFDDQFSVERPDGSNFTLKIRSTKLEDSAMYFCATQKQVSSYEQYFGPGTRLTVT.

The V call is TRBV7-9, the J call TRBJ2-3, with D perhaps matching TRBD2 (7 bases). Germline V gene sequence: CDR1 SEHNR, CDR2 FQNEAQ (reference sequence). V was trimmed by 8 bases and J by 6 bases, leaving 12 bases between them. The CDR3 loop spans 12 amino acids. The CDR3 loop reads CASGGAGDTQYF. The CDR3, as DNA: TGTGCCAGCGGGGGGGCAGGTGATACGCAGTATTTT.

The chain recombines TRBV4-1 with TRBJ1-5, with TRBD1 matching over 9 bases. The CDR3 has 16 residues. CDR1 MGHRA and CDR2 YSYEKL come from the germline V gene. The V and J ends lost 4 bases and 5 bases, in that order; junction bases with no gene match: 9. CDR3 nucleotides: TGCGCCAGCAGCCGCCGGACAGGGGCCTGGGATCAGCCCCAGCATTTT. This codes for CASSRRTGAWDQPQHF.

This clone was observed a single time. Here the CDR3 DNA reads TGTGCCAGCTCAACCCTCCGGACAGGCGGGTCCTTAGCAACTGAAGCTTTCTTT. Translated: CASSTLRTGGSLATEAFF. The chain uses TRBV18 and TRBJ1-1, with 7 bases fitting TRBD1. The CDR3 consists of 18 residues. Germline V gives CDR1 KGHSH, CDR2 LQKENI. Losses at the gene ends were 5 bases for V and 5 bases for J; bases not matched to a gene: 20.